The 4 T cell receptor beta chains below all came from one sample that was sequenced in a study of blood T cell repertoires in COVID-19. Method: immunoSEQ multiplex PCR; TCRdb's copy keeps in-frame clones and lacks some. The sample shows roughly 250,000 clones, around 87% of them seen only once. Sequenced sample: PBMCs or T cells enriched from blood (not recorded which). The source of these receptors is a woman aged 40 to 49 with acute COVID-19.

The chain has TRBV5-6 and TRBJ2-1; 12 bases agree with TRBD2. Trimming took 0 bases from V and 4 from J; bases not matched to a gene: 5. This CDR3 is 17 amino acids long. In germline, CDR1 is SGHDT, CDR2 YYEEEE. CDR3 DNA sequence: TGTGCCAGCAGCTTGGCCGAACTAGCGGGAGGATACAATGAGCAGTTCTTC. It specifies CASSLAELAGGYNEQFF.

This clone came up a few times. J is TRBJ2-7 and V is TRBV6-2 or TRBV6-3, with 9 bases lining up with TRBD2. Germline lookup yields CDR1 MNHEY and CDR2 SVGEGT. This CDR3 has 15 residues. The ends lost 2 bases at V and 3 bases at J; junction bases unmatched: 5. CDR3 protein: CASSYIAGDSYEQYF. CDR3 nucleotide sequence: TGTGCCAGCAGTTACATAGCGGGAGATAGCTACGAGCAGTACTTC.

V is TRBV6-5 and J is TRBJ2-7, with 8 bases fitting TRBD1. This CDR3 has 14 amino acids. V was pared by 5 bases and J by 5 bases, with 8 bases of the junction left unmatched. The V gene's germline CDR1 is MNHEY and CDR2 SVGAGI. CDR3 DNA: TGTGCCAGCAGTCCCCGGACAGGGATAAACGAGCAGTACTTC. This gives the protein CASSPRTGINEQYF.

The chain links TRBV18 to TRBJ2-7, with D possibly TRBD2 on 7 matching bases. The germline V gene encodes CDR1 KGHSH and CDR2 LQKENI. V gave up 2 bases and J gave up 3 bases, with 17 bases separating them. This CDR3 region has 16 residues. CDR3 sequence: CASSPSPGGLVYEQYF. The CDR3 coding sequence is TGTGCCAGCTCACCATCGCCGGGGGGCTTAGTCTACGAGCAGTACTTC.